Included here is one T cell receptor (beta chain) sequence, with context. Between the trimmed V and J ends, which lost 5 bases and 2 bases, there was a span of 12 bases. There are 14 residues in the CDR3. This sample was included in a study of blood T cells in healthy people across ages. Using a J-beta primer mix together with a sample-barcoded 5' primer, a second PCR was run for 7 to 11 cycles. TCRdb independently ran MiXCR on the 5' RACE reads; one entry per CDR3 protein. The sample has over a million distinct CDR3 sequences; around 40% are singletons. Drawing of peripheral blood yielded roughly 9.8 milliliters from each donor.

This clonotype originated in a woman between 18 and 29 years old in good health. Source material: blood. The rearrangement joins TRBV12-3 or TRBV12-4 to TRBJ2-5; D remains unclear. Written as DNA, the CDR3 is TGTGCCAGCAGTAGATCCCTAGGGCAAGAGACCCAGTACTTC. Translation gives CASSRSLGQETQYF.